Listed below are T cell receptor beta chains from one sample, sequenced in a study of type 1 and type 2 diabetes patients. TCRdb passed the multiplex PCR reads through MiXCR, listing each CDR3 protein once. The sample includes under 300,000 distinct CDR3 sequences, 45% to 60% seen only once; the top ten take about 13%. Material for sequencing was peripheral blood mononuclear cells (PBMCs). Every receptor here comes from a man aged 18-30 years with type 2 diabetes. The conserved cysteine and the conserved F or W are not part of the CDR3 here. Not every row has a clone size; where given, it reads once, few, many or a size class.

v_call clone_size cdr3_aa
TRBV28 few ASSLSYAEAF
TRBV6-2/TRBV6-3 . ASSFGRHSGNTIY
TRBV20-1 . SAGWREDPSDTQY
TRBV6-5 . ASSYLGRLWTQY
TRBV2 few ASRRQGDGNQPQH
TRBV12-3/TRBV12-4 . ASATIDRGGYT
TRBV7-2 . ASSPRGSGQKNFHPYGYT
TRBV12-3/TRBV12-4 few ASSLTGRSNSPLH
TRBV5-1 . ASSPLTAVTDTQY
TRBV14 . ASSLPGTTQETQY